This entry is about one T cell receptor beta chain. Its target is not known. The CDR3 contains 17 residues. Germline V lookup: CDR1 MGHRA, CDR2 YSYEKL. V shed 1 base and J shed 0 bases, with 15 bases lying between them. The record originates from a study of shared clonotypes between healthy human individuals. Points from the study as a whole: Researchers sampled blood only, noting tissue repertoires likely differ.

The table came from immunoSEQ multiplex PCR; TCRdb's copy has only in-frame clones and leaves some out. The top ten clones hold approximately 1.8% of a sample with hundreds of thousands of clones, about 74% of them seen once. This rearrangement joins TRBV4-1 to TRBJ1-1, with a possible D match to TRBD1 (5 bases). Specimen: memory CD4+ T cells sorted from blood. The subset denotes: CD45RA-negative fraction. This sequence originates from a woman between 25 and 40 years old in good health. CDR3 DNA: TGCGCCAGCAGCCAAGGCCCTAGGGGCAGGGTGAACACTGAAGCTTTCTTT. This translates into CASSQGPRGRVNTEAFF.